The 30 T cell receptor beta chains listed next were all sequenced from one sample in a study of long-term antiretroviral therapy in people with HIV. Run at survey level, the immunoSEQ assay was version v3.0. This table comes from immunoSEQ multiplex PCR, and its TCRdb copy is limited to in-frame clones, with some not included. The table shows tens of thousands of clones, with 75% to 85% occurring only once. The material sequenced was unsorted PBMCs, taken 0.3 years after starting antiretroviral therapy. The receptor source for this set is a man aged 40-49 years with HIV.

The rearrangement links TRBV27 to TRBJ1-2; D gene ambiguous. From germline, CDR1 is MNHEY and CDR2 SMNVEV (reference sequence). The CDR3 sequence is 18 residues long. V was clipped by 4 bases and J by 6 bases, with 27 bases between them. CDR3: CASSSIDLGREYWNGYTF. Here the CDR3 DNA reads TGTGCCAGCAGTTCCATAGACCTCGGGAGAGAATACTGGAATGGCTACACCTTC.

The V call is TRBV6-1, the J call TRBJ1-5; no reliable D call. CDR1 and CDR2 (germline): MNHNS, SASEGT. The CDR3 has 16 residues. The ends were cut back, 3 bases at V and 0 bases at J, with 12 bases in the middle. CDR3 nucleotide sequence: TGTGCCAGCAGTGAGAATGGCAGGCATAGCAATCAGCCCCAGCATTTT. As protein: CASSENGRHSNQPQHF.

There are a few counts of this clone. CDR3 sequence reads: CASSSSMEQFF. The CDR3 DNA is TGTGCCAGCAGCTCAAGCATGGAGCAGTTCTTC. The genes are TRBV28 and TRBJ2-1; D is unresolved. The germline CDR1 and CDR2 sequences are MDHEN and SYDVKM. CDR3 length: 11 residues. V was shortened by 6 bases and J by 10 bases, with 10 bases between the two germline ends.

V usage is TRBV4-3 and J usage is TRBJ2-5, with D perhaps being TRBD1 or TRBD2 (7 bases each). The germline CDR1 and CDR2 sequences are LGHNA and YSLEER. This CDR3 is 16 amino acids long. V shed 4 bases and J shed 5 bases, with 20 bases lying between them. The CDR3 region is CASSPLAGGADETQYF. CDR3 sequence (DNA): TGCGCCAGCAGCCCCCTGGCAGGGGGGGCCGATGAGACCCAGTACTTC.

The V and J genes are TRBV5-4 and TRBJ2-5; 11 bases are a match to TRBD1. The CDR3 has 16 amino acids. Trimming removed 2 bases from V and 5 bases from J; junction bases left unmatched: 8. Germline lookup yields CDR1 SGHNT and CDR2 YYREEE (reference sequence). CDR3 in DNA: TGTGCCAGCAGCTTCCCCGGACAGGGGGCAGGGGAGACCCAGTACTTC. It specifies CASSFPGQGAGETQYF.

The chain has TRBV5-4 and TRBJ1-1, with TRBD1 as a possible D gene (5 bases). Germline V gives CDR1 SGHNT, CDR2 YYREEE (reference sequence). The CDR3 runs 16 residues. The germline V and J ends were trimmed by 4 bases and 1 base, with 17 bases remaining between them. Here the CDR3 DNA reads TGTGCCAGCAGCGATTTGCTCGGACACGGGAACACTGAAGCTTTCTTT. Residues: CASSDLLGHGNTEAFF.

This clone was detected only a few times. The V and J genes are TRBV12-2 and TRBJ2-7; the table's TRBD1 call for D was not verified on the DNA. TRBV12-2 is a pseudogene locus. The length of the CDR3 is 14 residues. Here the CDR3 reads CASRPSGRVHEQYF. Written as DNA, the CDR3 is TGTGCAAGTCGCCCCTCCGGCAGGGTACACGAGCAGTACTTC.

This chain connects TRBV18 to TRBJ2-1; D might be TRBD2 (5 bases). V was trimmed by 2 bases and J by 8 bases, leaving 7 bases between them. The CDR3 covers 12 residues. Per the germline V gene, CDR1 is KGHSH and CDR2 is LQKENI. The CDR3 here is CASSPSGDEQFF. CDR3 nucleotide sequence: TGTGCCAGCTCACCATCCGGGGATGAGCAGTTCTTC.

This clone has only a few counts. The rearrangement uses TRBV5-1 and TRBJ2-7; a possible D gene is TRBD1 (6 bases). CDR1 and CDR2 from the germline V gene are SGHRS and YFSETQ. V lost 4 bases to trimming and J lost 3 bases, with 14 bases between them. CDR3 size: 14 residues. CDR3 region: CASSPTTGRYEQYF. The CDR3 DNA reads TGCGCCAGCAGCCCTACGACAGGCCGCTACGAGCAGTACTTC.

The rearrangement uses TRBV6-1 and TRBJ2-7; 12 nucleotides align to TRBD2. V was pared by 3 bases and J by 5 bases, with 5 bases of the junction left unmatched. There are 15 residues in the CDR3. Germline assignment: CDR1 MNHNS and CDR2 SASEGT. The CDR3 protein is CASSDLAGGEDEQYF. The CDR3 DNA follows: TGTGCCAGCAGTGACCTAGCGGGAGGGGAGGACGAGCAGTACTTC.

The rearrangement links TRBV10-3 to TRBJ2-5, with TRBD1 as a possible D gene (5 bases). Germline lookup yields CDR1 ENHRY and CDR2 SYGVKD. The CDR3 has 13 residues. V was cut by 6 bases and J by 3 bases, with 11 bases left in between. CDR3 nucleotides: TGTGCCATCAGAGGGGATCTTGAAGAGACCCAGTACTTC. It specifies CAIRGDLEETQYF.

The chain carries TRBV6-5 and TRBJ2-1; perhaps TRBD2 as D (6 bases). Deletions cut 6 bases from V and 9 bases from J, with 21 bases between. The CDR3 has 15 residues. In germline, CDR1 is MNHEY, CDR2 SVGAGI. CDR3 amino acids: CASSRDFSPPGEQFF. The CDR3 DNA follows: TGTGCCAGCAGCCGGGACTTTTCTCCCCCGGGTGAGCAGTTCTTC.

This clone was counted a few times. The rearrangement joins TRBV7-2 to TRBJ2-1; D remains ambiguous. Trimming pared 3 bases from V and 0 bases from J, leaving 6 bases between. The CDR3 contains 14 residues. The germline CDR1 and CDR2 sequences are SGHTA and FQGNSA. CDR3 sequence reads: CASSFDGSYNEQFF. CDR3 nucleotide sequence: TGTGCCAGCAGCTTCGATGGCTCCTACAATGAGCAGTTCTTC.

V usage is TRBV2 and J usage is TRBJ1-4; 8 bases are shared with TRBD1. Germline lookup yields CDR1 SNHLY and CDR2 FYNNEI. The CDR3 totals 15 residues. V shed 4 bases and J 5 bases; nucleotides not matched to a gene: 6. CDR3 amino acids: CASSANRGENEKLFF. The CDR3 nucleotides are TGTGCCAGCAGTGCGAACAGGGGGGAGAATGAAAAACTGTTTTTT.

This chain uses TRBV27 with TRBJ1-1; 7 bases map to TRBD1. Germline V gene sequence: CDR1 MNHEY, CDR2 SMNVEV (reference sequence). The CDR3 consists of 14 residues. The V and J ends lost 5 bases and 4 bases, in that order; junction bases with no gene match: 7. The CDR3: CASSPGTATTEAFF. Written as DNA, the CDR3 is TGTGCCAGCAGTCCCGGGACAGCAACCACTGAAGCTTTCTTT.

This clone was picked up one time. The CDR3, as DNA: TGCGCCAGCAGCGCAAATTGGCTGCGCTCTGGGGCCAACGTCCTGACTTTC. It specifies CASSANWLRSGANVLTF. V is TRBV5-1 and J is TRBJ2-6; D is uncertain. Per germline, CDR1 SGHRS and CDR2 YFSETQ. This CDR3 spans 17 amino acids. V lost 4 bases, J lost 0 bases, and 14 bases lay in between.

By share, this clone counts as large. J is TRBJ1-3 and V is TRBV6-5, with unresolved D. CDR3 length: 14 amino acids. Looked up from germline, CDR1 is MNHEY and CDR2 is SVGAGI. With 6 bases removed from V and 4 bases from J, the gap between germline ends came to 13 bases. This chain's CDR3 is CASSLLSRGNTIYF. For the CDR3, the DNA is TGTGCCAGCAGCCTCCTGTCGCGGGGAAACACCATATATTTT.

This chain uses TRBV5-1 with TRBJ2-5, with D perhaps TRBD2 (5 bases). The CDR3 loop spans 14 amino acids. CDR1 SGHRS and CDR2 YFSETQ come from the germline V gene. V was shortened by 2 bases and J by 3 bases, with 11 bases between the two germline ends. In nucleotides, the CDR3 is TGCGCCAGCAGCTTAGAACGGGGAAAAGAGACCCAGTACTTC. Its protein is CASSLERGKETQYF.

V is TRBV4-3 and J is TRBJ2-5, with TRBD2 as a possible D gene (5 bases). Trimming left V 2 bases short and J 1 base short, with 8 bases between. Germline lookup yields CDR1 LGHNA and CDR2 YSLEER. This CDR3 region has 14 residues. This CDR3 reads CASSQRAAQETQYF. CDR3 DNA sequence: TGCGCCAGCAGCCAACGAGCGGCCCAAGAGACCCAGTACTTC.

V usage is TRBV30 and J usage is TRBJ2-7, with TRBD2 identical over 10 bases. This CDR3 comprises 15 residues. Germline CDR1 reads GTSNPN; CDR2 reads SVGIG (reference sequence). Unmatched junction bases numbered 15, after V lost 7 bases and J lost 6 bases. CDR3 nucleotide sequence: TGTGCCTTTTACGGGCTAGCGGGAGAGGTGGGCGAGCAGTACTTC. Amino acids: CAFYGLAGEVGEQYF.

This chain links TRBV29-1 with TRBJ2-7; D may be TRBD2 (5 bases). The CDR3 extends over 12 amino acids. Germline loops: CDR1 SQVTM, CDR2 ANQGSEA. The V end was cut by 2 bases, the J end by 6 bases, with 11 bases between. The DNA of the CDR3 is TGCAGCGTTGAAAGCGGCCGCCGCGAGCAGTACTTC. Residues: CSVESGRREQYF.

This rearrangement joins TRBV6-7 to TRBJ1-5, with D hard to call. TRBV6-7 is noted as an ORF with a role that remains uncertain. The CDR3 loop spans 20 amino acids. V was cut by 0 bases and J by 5 bases, with 26 bases left in between. The CDR3 nucleotides read TGTGCCAGCAGTTACTCCCCCCCGCCGGTAGTGGAGGGTCCCTATCAGCCCCAGCATTTT. Translating it yields CASSYSPPPVVEGPYQPQHF.

The CDR3 loop reads CSAGTGDTQYF. The DNA for the CDR3 is TGCAGTGCGGGGACAGGAGATACGCAGTATTTT. V is TRBV20-1 and J is TRBJ2-3; 8 bases align to TRBD1. J gave up 5 bases and V 6 bases, and 1 base lay outside the gene matches. CDR3 length: 11 amino acids. From germline, CDR1 is DFQATT and CDR2 SNEGSKA (reference sequence).

The chain joins TRBV18 to TRBJ2-2; D gene ambiguous. Germline values: CDR1 KGHSH, CDR2 LQKENI. Trimming removed 0 bases at V and 1 base at J, with 6 bases between. This CDR3 comprises 15 residues. The CDR3 sequence: CASSPPSGNTGELFF. The CDR3 region has the DNA TGTGCCAGCTCACCACCGTCAGGGAACACCGGGGAGCTGTTTTTT.

This chain uses TRBV18 with TRBJ2-1; D is perhaps TRBD2 (6 bases). Germline CDR1 is KGHSH and CDR2 is LQKENI. The CDR3 length is 14 residues. Trimming stripped 3 bases from V and 10 bases from J, with 16 bases between. In DNA form, the CDR3 reads TGTGCCAGCTCACCTAGCGGACTAACGGCGGAGCAGTTCTTC. Translating gives CASSPSGLTAEQFF.

The rearrangement joins TRBV7-2 to TRBJ2-2; D remains unclear. Germline V gives CDR1 SGHTA, CDR2 FQGNSA. The CDR3 has 14 residues. Trimming removed 6 bases from V and 5 bases from J, with 13 bases in between. CDR3 in DNA: TGTGCCAGCAGGCTCTCCGGGCTGACCGGGGAGCTGTTTTTT. Translation gives CASRLSGLTGELFF.

The chain has TRBV4-3 and TRBJ2-5; a weak D match, TRBD1 (5 bases). Germline CDR1 is LGHNA and CDR2 is YSLEER. V was cut by 0 bases and J by 1 base, with 21 bases left in between. The CDR3 runs to 19 residues. The CDR3 loop is CASSQDPFSVQAVQETQYF. Written as DNA, the CDR3 is TGCGCCAGCAGCCAAGATCCATTCTCGGTACAGGCGGTCCAAGAGACCCAGTACTTC.

The rearrangement joins TRBV4-2 to TRBJ2-3; D is perhaps TRBD2 (5 bases). Per the germline V gene, CDR1 is LGHNA and CDR2 is YNFKEQ. V shed 3 bases and J shed 4 bases, with 14 bases lying between them. This CDR3 comprises 15 residues. In nucleotides, the CDR3 is TGTGCCAGCAGCCACCAAGCGGCGGCGGCAGATACGCAGTATTTT. Its translation: CASSHQAAAADTQYF.

A few counts support this clone. CDR3: CASSYTASPLHF. The CDR3 bases are TGTGCCAGCAGTTACACCGCGTCACCCCTCCACTTT. This chain joins TRBV27 and TRBJ1-6; no clear D gene. The germline CDR1 and CDR2 sequences are MNHEY and SMNVEV (reference sequence). This CDR3 spans 12 amino acids. V lost 4 bases and J 10 bases, leaving 8 bases between the germline ends.

This chain joins TRBV19 and TRBJ1-1; D possibly corresponds to TRBD1 (5 bases). The CDR3 is 15 amino acids. Germline assignment: CDR1 LNHDA and CDR2 SQIVND (reference sequence). Trimming removed 2 bases from V and 0 bases from J, with 10 bases in between. The CDR3 region is CASSITGGLNTEAFF. The CDR3 nucleotides read TGTGCCAGTAGTATAACGGGGGGGTTGAACACTGAAGCTTTCTTT.